The 14 T cell receptor beta chains below all came from one sample that was sequenced in a study of blood T cell repertoires in COVID-19. TCRdb's table, derived via immunoSEQ multiplex PCR, lists solely in-frame clones and lacks some. Counted here are around 42,000 clones, roughly 84% occurring once; the ten biggest clones make up approximately 60%. The sample taken for sequencing was peripheral blood. The receptors derive from a man between 65 and 85 years old with acute or convalescent COVID-19.

The chain links TRBV4-3 to TRBJ1-5; a weak D match, TRBD1 (5 bases). CDR1 is LGHNA, CDR2 YSLEER, per germline. V was clipped by 1 base and J by 7 bases, with 14 bases between them. There are 15 residues in the CDR3. The CDR3 sequence: CASSQGVGVGQPQHF. CDR3 DNA: TGCGCCAGCAGCCAAGGAGTAGGGGTGGGACAGCCCCAGCATTTT.

The chain links TRBV10-3 to TRBJ1-6; 8 bases are a match to TRBD1. Germline V lookup: CDR1 ENHRY, CDR2 SYGVKD. The ends lost 6 bases at V and 8 bases at J; junction bases unmatched: 6. There are 14 residues in the CDR3. Here the CDR3 reads CAISRQGNDSPLHF. In nucleotides, the CDR3 is TGTGCCATCAGCCGACAGGGGAATGATTCACCCCTCCACTTT.

The chain uses TRBV7-9 and TRBJ1-1; 7 bases map to TRBD1. This CDR3 spans 14 amino acids. The V gene end was trimmed by 0 bases and the J gene end by 6 bases; junction bases not matched to a gene: 4. The germline CDR1 and CDR2 sequences are SEHNR and FQNEAQ (reference sequence). CDR3 sequence reads: CASSLATGVAEAFF. In DNA, the CDR3 is TGTGCCAGCAGCTTAGCCACAGGGGTTGCTGAAGCTTTCTTT.

The chain links TRBV16 to TRBJ2-7; TRBD1 is a possible D gene (6 bases). V was cut by 4 bases and J by 0 bases, with 10 bases left in between. CDR3 length equals 14 residues. The germline CDR1 and CDR2 sequences are KGHSY and FQNENV. CDR3 loop: CASSRQVLSYEQYF. The CDR3, as DNA: TGTGCCAGCAGCCGACAGGTCCTCTCCTACGAGCAGTACTTC.

V usage is TRBV24-1 and J usage is TRBJ1-6; maybe TRBD1 (6 bases). The CDR3 totals 16 residues. Looked up from germline, CDR1 is KGHDR and CDR2 is SFDVKD. V lost 0 bases and J lost 8, with 13 bases in between. CDR3 amino acids: CATSDLSRGIYSPLHF. The CDR3 DNA is TGTGCCACCAGTGATTTGAGCAGGGGCATTTATTCACCCCTCCACTTT.

V gene TRBV6-1 combines with J gene TRBJ2-1; 12 positions match TRBD1. CDR1 and CDR2 (germline): MNHNS, SASEGT. The junction had 11 bases not matched to a gene; V was cut back by 4 bases and J by 7 bases. The CDR3 loop spans 17 amino acids. The CDR3 here is CASSGDPGQGAVNEQFF. As DNA, the CDR3 is TGTGCCAGCAGTGGAGACCCGGGACAGGGGGCGGTGAATGAGCAGTTCTTC.

The chain has TRBV19 and TRBJ2-1; 7 bases agree with TRBD1. There are 16 residues in the CDR3. CDR1 and CDR2 from the germline V gene are LNHDA and SQIVND (reference sequence). With V trimmed by 3 bases and J by 0 bases, 5 bases remained unmatched. The CDR3 protein is CASSMGTASSYNEQFF. CDR3 DNA: TGTGCCAGTAGTATGGGGACAGCGAGCTCCTACAATGAGCAGTTCTTC. The variable domain in full, with the rest retrieved from reference TRBV19 and TRBJ2-1, is DGGITQSPKYLFRKEGQNVTLSCEQNLNHDAMYWYRQDPGQGLRLIYYSQIVNDFQKGDIAEGYSVSREKKESFPLTVTSAQKNPTAFYLCASSMGTASSYNEQFFGPGTRLTVL.

This clone has a single count. The chain links TRBV27 to TRBJ2-6, with D hard to call. In germline, CDR1 is MNHEY, CDR2 SMNVEV (reference sequence). CDR3 length equals 14 residues. Trimming removed 4 bases from V and 0 bases from J, with 4 bases in between. CDR3 sequence: CASSYGSGANVLTF. Written as DNA, the CDR3 is TGTGCCAGCAGTTACGGCTCTGGGGCCAACGTCCTGACTTTC.

The chain has TRBV7-9 and TRBJ1-1; 7 bases align to TRBD1. J gave up 4 bases and V 6 bases, and 8 bases lay outside the gene matches. The germline CDR1 and CDR2 sequences are SEHNR and FQNEAQ (reference sequence). The CDR3 extends over 14 amino acids. This chain's CDR3 is CASRPGTAGTEAFF. The CDR3 region has the DNA TGTGCCAGCAGACCAGGGACAGCGGGCACTGAAGCTTTCTTT.

The DNA for the CDR3 is TGTGCCAGCAGGACAGGGGTAAATCAGCCCCAGCATTTT. This encodes CASRTGVNQPQHF. This chain uses TRBV6-5 with TRBJ1-5; 8 bases agree with TRBD1. The CDR3 totals 13 residues. The ends lost 6 bases at V and 4 bases at J; junction bases unmatched: 2. Germline lookup yields CDR1 MNHEY and CDR2 SVGAGI.

This chain connects TRBV5-1 to TRBJ1-2; a weak D match, TRBD1 (5 bases). Deletions cut 0 bases from V and 3 bases from J, with 12 bases between. The CDR3 spans 15 residues. CDR1 SGHRS and CDR2 YFSETQ come from the germline V gene. This CDR3 is CASSLDGTWDYGYTF. As DNA, the CDR3 is TGCGCCAGCAGCTTGGATGGGACTTGGGACTATGGCTACACCTTC.

The genes are TRBV5-5 and TRBJ1-5, with 9 bases matching TRBD1. This CDR3 contains 15 residues. V lost 4 bases and J lost 6; bases outside the gene matches: 8. Germline values: CDR1 SGHKS, CDR2 YYEKEE (reference sequence). The CDR3 loop reads CASSIRGTGIQPQHF. CDR3 bases: TGTGCCAGCAGCATCCGGGGGACAGGGATTCAGCCCCAGCATTTT. The variable domain in full, completed from reference TRBV5-5 and TRBJ1-5, reads DAGVTQSPTHLIKTRGQQVTLRCSPISGHKSVSWYQQVLGQGPQFIFQYYEKEERGRGNFPDRFSARQFPNYSSELNVNALLLGDSALYLCASSIRGTGIQPQHFGDGTRLSIL.

The J gene is TRBJ1-2, the V gene TRBV6-5; D is possibly TRBD1 (5 bases). The germline V gene has CDR1 MNHEY and CDR2 SVGAGI. The CDR3 is made up of 12 amino acids. Trimming left V 2 bases short and J 5 bases short, with 6 bases between. Here the CDR3 reads CASSYAGYGYTF. The DNA for the CDR3 is TGTGCCAGCAGTTACGCAGGGTATGGCTACACCTTC.

The chain combines TRBV18 with TRBJ1-2; D might be TRBD1 (5 bases). Per germline, CDR1 KGHSH and CDR2 LQKENI. This CDR3 is 13 amino acids long. The V end was cut by 3 bases, the J end by 6 bases, with 11 bases between. In DNA form, the CDR3 reads TGTGCCAGCTCACCGGGCAGGGCTGATGGCTACACCTTC. It specifies CASSPGRADGYTF.